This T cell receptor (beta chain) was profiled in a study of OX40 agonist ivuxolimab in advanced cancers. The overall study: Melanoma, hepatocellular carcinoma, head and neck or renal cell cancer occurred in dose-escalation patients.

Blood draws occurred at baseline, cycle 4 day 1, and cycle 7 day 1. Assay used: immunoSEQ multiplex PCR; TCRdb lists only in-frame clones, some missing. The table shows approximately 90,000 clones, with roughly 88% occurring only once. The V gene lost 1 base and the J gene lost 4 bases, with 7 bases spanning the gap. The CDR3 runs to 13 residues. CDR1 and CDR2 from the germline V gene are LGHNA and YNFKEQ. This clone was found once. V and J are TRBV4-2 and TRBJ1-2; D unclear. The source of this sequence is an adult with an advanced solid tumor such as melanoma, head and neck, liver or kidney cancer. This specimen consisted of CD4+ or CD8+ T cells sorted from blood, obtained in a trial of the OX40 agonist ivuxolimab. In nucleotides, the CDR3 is TGTGCCAGCAGCCAAGTAGAGCTCTATGGCTACACCTTC. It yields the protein CASSQVELYGYTF.